Listed below are T cell receptor beta chains from one sample, sequenced in a study of neoadjuvant anti-PD-1 for oral cavity cancer. Sequencing used immunoSEQ multiplex PCR; TCRdb keeps in-frame clones, though not all of them. The profile shows about 68,000 clones, around 84% of them singletons. The sample consisted of PBMCs, taken after nivolumab (anti-PD-1) treatment. Every receptor here comes from a person aged 35-79 years with oral cavity squamous cell carcinoma. The CDR3 runs from the conserved cysteine through the conserved F or W. The D gene is left open where the match is weak. Clone size, where shown, is once, few, many, or a class for clones that have expanded.

d_call: TRBD2
j_call: TRBJ2-5
v_call: TRBV9
clone_size: -
cdr3_aa: CASSPQGLAGEETQYF
cdr3_nt: TGTGCCAGCAGCCCCCAAGGACTAGCGGGAGAAGAGACCCAGTACTTC

d_call: -
j_call: TRBJ2-5
v_call: TRBV27
clone_size: -
cdr3_aa: CASSRGGQETQYF
cdr3_nt: TGTGCCAGCAGTAGGGGTGGGCAAGAGACCCAGTACTTC

d_call: -
j_call: TRBJ2-5
v_call: TRBV28
clone_size: -
cdr3_aa: CASRQGGNQETQYF
cdr3_nt: TGTGCCAGCAGACAAGGGGGAAACCAAGAGACCCAGTACTTC

d_call: -
j_call: TRBJ1-1
v_call: TRBV5-1
clone_size: -
cdr3_aa: CASSPAQADTEAFF
cdr3_nt: TGCGCCAGCAGCCCCGCCCAGGCTGACACTGAAGCTTTCTTT

d_call: TRBD1
j_call: TRBJ2-1
v_call: TRBV6-5
clone_size: once
cdr3_aa: CATRDRGEFF
cdr3_nt: TGTGCCACCAGGGACAGAGGAGAGTTCTTC

d_call: TRBD1
j_call: TRBJ1-2
v_call: TRBV6-5
clone_size: once
cdr3_aa: CASSYRVGQGTGYTF
cdr3_nt: TGTGCCAGCAGTTACCGAGTCGGACAGGGTACTGGCTACACCTTC

d_call: -
j_call: TRBJ2-5
v_call: TRBV27
clone_size: -
cdr3_aa: CASSPYRTQETQYF
cdr3_nt: TGTGCCAGCAGTCCCTACAGGACACAAGAGACCCAGTACTTC

d_call: TRBD2
j_call: TRBJ2-3
v_call: TRBV19
clone_size: -
cdr3_aa: CASSSAGGADTQYF
cdr3_nt: TGTGCCAGTAGTTCAGCGGGAGGGGCAGATACGCAGTATTTT

d_call: -
j_call: TRBJ2-3
v_call: TRBV7-6
clone_size: -
cdr3_aa: CASSEKNGDTQYF
cdr3_nt: TGTGCCAGCAGCGAAAAGAACGGAGATACGCAGTATTTT

d_call: TRBD2
j_call: TRBJ2-7
v_call: TRBV11-2
clone_size: -
cdr3_aa: CASSLTSGSAYEQYF
cdr3_nt: TGTGCCAGCAGCCTGACTAGCGGGAGCGCCTACGAGCAGTACTTC

d_call: TRBD1
j_call: TRBJ2-4
v_call: TRBV10-3
clone_size: few
cdr3_aa: CAISSGTDKNIQYF
cdr3_nt: TGTGCCATCAGCTCAGGGACAGATAAAAACATTCAGTACTTC

d_call: -
j_call: TRBJ2-1
v_call: TRBV5-1
clone_size: -
cdr3_aa: CASSLEPRSREQFF
cdr3_nt: TGCGCCAGCAGCTTGGAGCCTAGGAGTAGGGAGCAGTTCTTC

d_call: -
j_call: TRBJ2-7
v_call: TRBV7-9
clone_size: -
cdr3_aa: CASSLVPGERHEQYF
cdr3_nt: TGTGCCAGCAGCTTAGTCCCAGGGGAGAGGCACGAGCAGTACTTC

d_call: TRBD2
j_call: TRBJ2-3
v_call: TRBV7-9
clone_size: -
cdr3_aa: CASRKLAGAQDTQYF
cdr3_nt: TGTGCCAGCAGGAAACTAGCGGGAGCCCAGGATACGCAGTATTTT